This is a list of T cell receptor beta chains from one sample in a study of blood T cell repertoires in COVID-19. Measured with immunoSEQ multiplex PCR; TCRdb has only the in-frame clones, and not every one. This sample has a few hundred thousand clones; 70% to 90% occur once, and the top ten carry roughly 2%. The sequenced material came from peripheral blood. All receptors come from a woman in her 50s with acute or convalescent COVID-19. The CDR3 runs from the conserved cysteine through the conserved F or W. The order of the fields is CDR3 protein, CDR3 DNA, J gene, V gene, D gene, clone size. D genes are given only for firm matches. Rows may omit the clone size; those that give it use once, few, many or a size class.

CDR3 protein: CASSLSYEQYF
CDR3 DNA: TGTGCCAGCAGTCTATCCTACGAGCAGTACTTC
J gene: TRBJ2-7
V gene: TRBV2
D gene: .
clone size: .

CDR3 protein: CASSYSRGNEKLFF
CDR3 DNA: TGTGCCAGCAGTTACTCAAGGGGTAATGAAAAACTGTTTTTT
J gene: TRBJ1-4
V gene: TRBV6-6
D gene: .
clone size: .

CDR3 protein: CASSQVRGNGYGYTF
CDR3 DNA: TGCGCCAGCAGCCAAGTCAGGGGTAACGGCTATGGCTACACCTTC
J gene: TRBJ1-2
V gene: TRBV4-3
D gene: .
clone size: .

CDR3 protein: CASSQDRLTEAFF
CDR3 DNA: TGCGCCAGCAGCCAAGACCGACTTACTGAAGCTTTCTTT
J gene: TRBJ1-1
V gene: TRBV4-3
D gene: .
clone size: .

CDR3 protein: CSVSRGYEQYF
CDR3 DNA: TGCAGCGTGTCTCGGGGCTACGAGCAGTACTTC
J gene: TRBJ2-7
V gene: TRBV29-1
D gene: .
clone size: .

CDR3 protein: CAWSTPGGLAYNEQFF
CDR3 DNA: TGTGCCTGGAGTACACCGGGGGGGCTTGCCTACAATGAGCAGTTCTTC
J gene: TRBJ2-1
V gene: TRBV30
D gene: TRBD2
clone size: .

CDR3 protein: CASSLGTSGGGQYF
CDR3 DNA: TGTGCCAGCAGCTTAGGGACTAGCGGGGGTGGGCAGTATTTT
J gene: TRBJ2-3
V gene: TRBV11-3
D gene: TRBD2
clone size: .

CDR3 protein: CASSPGTWEETQYF
CDR3 DNA: TGTGCCAGTAGTCCCGGGACTTGGGAGGAGACCCAGTACTTC
J gene: TRBJ2-5
V gene: TRBV19
D gene: .
clone size: .

CDR3 protein: CASRLQGATEAFF
CDR3 DNA: TGCGCCAGCAGATTACAGGGGGCTACTGAAGCTTTCTTT
J gene: TRBJ1-1
V gene: TRBV5-1
D gene: TRBD1
clone size: once

CDR3 protein: CATSDPGQEYGYTF
CDR3 DNA: TGTGCCACCAGTGACCCCGGACAGGAATATGGCTACACCTTC
J gene: TRBJ1-2
V gene: TRBV24-1
D gene: TRBD1
clone size: .

CDR3 protein: CASSLGPFGGYNEQFF
CDR3 DNA: TGCGCCAGCAGCTTGGGCCCCTTCGGGGGTTACAATGAGCAGTTCTTC
J gene: TRBJ2-1
V gene: TRBV5-1
D gene: .
clone size: .

CDR3 protein: CASSLSLLAGWYF
CDR3 DNA: TGTGCCAGCAGTTTATCTCTACTAGCGGGTTGGTATTTT
J gene: TRBJ2-3
V gene: TRBV27
D gene: TRBD2
clone size: .

CDR3 protein: CASSPGLAGGREQFF
CDR3 DNA: TGTGCCAGCAGCCCCGGACTAGCGGGGGGAAGGGAGCAGTTCTTC
J gene: TRBJ2-1
V gene: TRBV7-9
D gene: TRBD2
clone size: .

CDR3 protein: CASSLIHRGYEQYF
CDR3 DNA: TGTGCCAGCAGCCTCATTCACAGGGGCTACGAGCAGTACTTC
J gene: TRBJ2-7
V gene: TRBV14
D gene: TRBD1
clone size: few

CDR3 protein: CASSQEEGTYGYTF
CDR3 DNA: TGCGCCAGCAGCCAAGAAGAGGGTACCTATGGCTACACCTTC
J gene: TRBJ1-2
V gene: TRBV4-3
D gene: .
clone size: .

CDR3 protein: CASTVGLPTEAFF
CDR3 DNA: TGTGCCAGCACCGTCGGGTTGCCCACTGAAGCTTTCTTT
J gene: TRBJ1-1
V gene: TRBV28
D gene: .
clone size: .

CDR3 protein: CASSATGPDTEAFF
CDR3 DNA: TGTGCCAGCTCAGCAACAGGGCCCGACACTGAAGCTTTCTTT
J gene: TRBJ1-1
V gene: TRBV18
D gene: .
clone size: once

CDR3 protein: CASSRTGDNEKLFF
CDR3 DNA: TGTGCCAGCAGCCGGACAGGAGATAATGAAAAACTGTTTTTT
J gene: TRBJ1-4
V gene: TRBV7-9
D gene: TRBD1
clone size: .

CDR3 protein: CASSSTAADTF
CDR3 DNA: TGTGCCAGCAGTTCCACGGCCGCGGACACCTTC
J gene: TRBJ1-2
V gene: TRBV6-2/TRBV6-3
D gene: .
clone size: .

CDR3 protein: CSASIFKGDTEAFF
CDR3 DNA: TGCAGTGCTAGTATATTTAAGGGGGACACTGAAGCTTTCTTT
J gene: TRBJ1-1
V gene: TRBV20-1
D gene: .
clone size: .